The entry that follows covers one T cell receptor (beta chain) sequence. The antigen remains undetermined. The germline V and J ends were trimmed by 5 bases and 0 bases, with 8 bases remaining between them. There are 14 residues in the CDR3. The germline V gene encodes CDR1 SEHNR and CDR2 FQNEAQ (reference sequence). Libraries were prepared by immunoSEQ multiplex PCR; TCRdb keeps only in-frame clonotypes and omits some of them. The table includes tens of thousands of clones, 89% detected once. This sample was included in a study of T cell responses to AZD1222 COVID-19 vaccine. Notes on the study in general: Vaccine-associated CD4 TCRs ranged over spike, dominating at 160-218 and 743-854.

Sequencing used peripheral blood, obtained 28 days after the second AZD1222 dose. The source is an adult who received the AZD1222 COVID-19 vaccine. This rearrangement joins TRBV7-9 to TRBJ1-5, with D hard to call. The CDR3: CASSLHSSNQPQHF. The CDR3, as DNA: TGTGCCAGCAGCCTTCATTCTAGCAATCAGCCCCAGCATTTT.